This T cell receptor beta chain emerged from a study of Graves' ophthalmopathy and Graves' hyperthyroidism (dated by TCRdb to between 2018 and 2020). Describing the broader study: Peripheral blood samples were taken at the time of initial diagnosis, before any treatment was given. The study used signatures of the TCR beta repertoire to tell Graves' ophthalmopathy apart from Graves' hyperthyroidism and to predict which patients would progress to ophthalmopathy. In total, approximately 130 blood samples were TCR-sequenced: some 40 ophthalmopathy, some 75 hyperthyroidism and 17 hyperthyroidism-to-ophthalmopathy patients. To explore V-J signatures distinguishing ophthalmopathy from hyperthyroidism, a discovery set of 100 patients (more than 40 ophthalmopathy, roughly 60 stable hyperthyroidism) was enrolled. The independent validation cohort included around 19 hyperthyroidism patients plus 17 patients who later progressed from hyperthyroidism to ophthalmopathy. In more than five hyperthyroidism patients, the T-cell repertoires found in thyroid tissue were compared with those found in blood. Once sampling was done, hyperthyroidism patients were given methimazole at a starting dose of 30 mg daily, while ophthalmopathy patients were given high-dose intravenous methylprednisolone. The 80 to 100 discovery patients were randomly divided into training and test sets at a 7:3 ratio.

The CDR3 starts with the cysteine, ends with the phenylalanine, and has 15 residues. Left in the record is the CDR3 DNA by itself, 45 bases read in frame from the first base. CDR1 and CDR2, looked up from the germline V gene, are MDHEN and SYDVKM. The junction shows trimming of 3 bases on V and 7 bases on J, and the gene matches do not reach 8 bases of it. The paper's findings and limits, for the study overall: In cross-validation, the 13-signature model distinguished ophthalmopathy from stable hyperthyroidism with approximately 88% sensitivity and 81.08% specificity, and in the test set the corresponding values were roughly 80% and 76%. Sample size was not predetermined statistically, and investigators were not blinded to group allocation. In validation, the model predicted ophthalmopathy progression with roughly 68% sensitivity and roughly 72% specificity; fewer than 15 predicted patients were CT-confirmed with GO in a median of approximately 6.5 months. Among expanded thyroid clonotypes with frequency above 0.001, most also showed up in blood, which suggests that blood repertoires may reflect the thyroid immune response.

For repertoire sequencing, the TCR beta CDR3 regions were amplified from RNA transcripts. The first round was an RT-PCR using HTBI primers with the Qiagen OneStep RT-PCR kit, and this first round was followed by a second-round multiplex PCR, then size selection and purification. Libraries were sequenced on an Illumina HiSeq2000 using paired-end 100 bp reads. For the original study's pipeline: SOAPnuke was used to process the reads, removing any read that contained adapters or uncalled bases, had a mean Phred below 15, or lacked an exact match to the constant primer or identifier. COPE v1.2.5 was used to merge high-quality paired reads. Unique nucleotide sequences were defined as clonotypes and aligned to IMGT TRB V, D and J references using MiTCR v1.1. The analysis was limited to V-J combinations with a frequency above 0.0001, which together covered approximately 99% of repertoires. For each V-J combination, a TCR clonal expansion and chaos score was defined as the ratio of F50 clonal expansion to chaos observed in the TCRdist matrix. Welch's t-statistics and random forest were used to reduce features to about a dozen V-J combinations, which were fed into a naive Bayes classifier. Thyroid-blood repertoire similarity was quantified with the Morisita-Horn index. TCRdb ran its own pipeline on the public reads, namely fastp trimming at Q25 and MiXCR clone calling, and kept in-frame beta chains. CDR3 protein duplicates are merged, each entry listing the most common genes and DNA. The V and J calls were determined by TCRdb, not by the authors. The sample table records some 520,000 distinct CDR3 sequences; 13% to 15% of these occur just once. Jointly, the top ten make up 9.8% of the sample.

This clonotype showed up many times. The antigen it recognizes is unknown. No per-base quality is available; no much larger clone lies one base away. Ophthalmopathy patients were characterized by moderately to severely active disease, a Clinical Activity Score of at least 3, a NOSPECS grade of at least 4, and a disease duration under 3 months. Patients with other autoimmune diseases, uncontrolled infections, pregnancy or lactation were excluded. Diagnosis relied on clinical symptoms, serum thyroxine, TRAb, thyroid ultrasound and orbital computed tomography. Using Ficoll-Paque density gradient centrifugation, PBMCs were isolated from about 9.4 ml of fresh peripheral blood. Trizol reagent was used to extract the total RNA, and its quality was then checked on an Agilent 2100 Bioanalyzer.

The chain is assembled from TRBV28 and TRBJ1-5; 8 nucleotides in the junction match TRBD1. The receptor's source is a woman aged 25-40 years with Graves' ophthalmopathy. Donor details come from another sample of the same person, matched by shared clones. The sequencing input was blood. Here is the DNA: TGTGCCAGCAGTTTTTCTCGACAGGGGTGGCAGCCCCAGCATTTT. It codes for CASSFSRQGWQPQHF.